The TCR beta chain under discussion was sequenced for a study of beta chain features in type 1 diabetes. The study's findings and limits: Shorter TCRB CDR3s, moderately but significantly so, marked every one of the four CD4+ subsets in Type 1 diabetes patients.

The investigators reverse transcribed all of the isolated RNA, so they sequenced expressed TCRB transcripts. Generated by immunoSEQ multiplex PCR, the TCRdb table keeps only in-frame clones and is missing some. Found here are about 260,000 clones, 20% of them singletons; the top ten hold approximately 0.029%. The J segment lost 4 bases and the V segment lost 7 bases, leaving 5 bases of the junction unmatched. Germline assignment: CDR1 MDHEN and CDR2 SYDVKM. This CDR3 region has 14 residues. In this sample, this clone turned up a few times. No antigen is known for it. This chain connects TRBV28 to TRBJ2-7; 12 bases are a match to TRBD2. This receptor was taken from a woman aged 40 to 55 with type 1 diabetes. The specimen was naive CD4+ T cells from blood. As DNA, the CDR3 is TGTGCCAGCACCACTAGCGGGAGGTCTTACGAGCAGTACTTC. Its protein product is CASTTSGRSYEQYF.